Presented here are 28 T cell receptor beta chains from one specimen sequenced in a study of glioma-infiltrating T cells. The iRepertoire nested amplicon-rescue multiplex PCR amplified TCR alpha and beta CDR3s from RNA. MiXCR, run by TCRdb on the multiplex PCR reads, gives a single entry per CDR3 protein. The sample lists around 150,000 distinct CDR3 sequences, about two fifths occurring once. The sequenced sample consisted of glioma tissue, nonneoplastic brain tissue, or PBMCs (not recorded which). These receptors all come from a human donor with low-grade glioma or glioblastoma, undergoing nonglioma brain surgery, or in good health (not recorded which).

This chain joins TRBV27 and TRBJ2-1, with D possibly matching TRBD1 (5 bases). Germline CDR1 reads MNHEY; CDR2 reads SMNVEV (reference sequence). The CDR3 is made up of 13 amino acids. V was clipped by 7 bases and J by 2 bases, with 9 bases between them. CDR3 region: CASNDSPYNEQFF. As DNA, the CDR3 is TGTGCCAGCAATGACAGTCCCTACAATGAGCAGTTCTTC.

In this sample, this clonotype turned up a few times. The chain carries TRBV20-1 and TRBJ1-2, with TRBD1 matching over 8 bases. CDR1 and CDR2 from the germline V gene are DFQATT and SNEGSKA (reference sequence). The CDR3 length is 13 residues. The trim removed 3 bases at V and 3 bases at J, leaving 3 bases unmatched. The CDR3 DNA sequence: TGCAGTGCTAGCCCAGGGGGCGACTATGGCTACACCTTC. Residues: CSASPGGDYGYTF.

Turning to this clonotype: A read error may account for a junction end that differs from germline. V usage is TRBV4-2 and J usage is TRBJ1-2; 11 nucleotides match TRBD1. Per germline, CDR1 LGHNA and CDR2 YNFKEQ. The CDR3 contains 16 residues. CDR3 amino acids: CASSQPGQGDNYGHTF. The CDR3 DNA reads TGTGCCAGCAGCCAACCGGGACAGGGGGATAACTATGGCCACACCTTC.

The rearrangement joins TRBV6-1 to TRBJ1-2, with D unclear. V shed 5 bases and J shed 2 bases, with 9 bases lying between them. CDR3 length: 13 residues. The germline gives CDR1 MNHNS, CDR2 SASEGT. CDR3 protein: CASSFGRNYGYTF. CDR3 DNA sequence: TGTGCCAGCAGTTTTGGACGGAACTATGGCTACACCTTC.

The sample holds a few counts of this clonotype. The chain links TRBV20-1 to TRBJ2-1; D is unresolved. Trimming cost V 1 base and J 3 bases, with 10 bases left between them. Germline V gene lookup returns CDR1 DFQATT and CDR2 SNEGSKA (reference sequence). This CDR3 has 14 residues. The CDR3 nucleotides read TGCAGTGCTAGAGTACCGGGTTTCTACAATGAGCAGTTCTTC. Protein: CSARVPGFYNEQFF.

This clonotype came up a few times. The chain is built from TRBV6-2 or TRBV6-3 and TRBJ2-5, with 8 nucleotides matching TRBD2. Germline values: CDR1 MNHEY, CDR2 SVGEGT. The CDR3 loop spans 17 amino acids. V trimming: 0 bases; J trimming: 2 bases; junction bases outside the gene matches: 8. In DNA form, the CDR3 reads TGTGCCAGCAGTTACTCGCCAGCGGGAGTCGGGCAAGAGACCCAGTACTTC. Amino acid sequence: CASSYSPAGVGQETQYF.

This clonotype turned up a few times. The rearrangement joins TRBV6-2 or TRBV6-3 to TRBJ2-2, with D uncertain. CDR3 length: 14 residues. V was cut by 2 bases and J by 4 bases, with 8 bases left in between. Germline CDR1 MNHEY, CDR2 SVGEGT. CDR3: CASSYIRFTGELFF. CDR3 DNA: TGTGCCAGCAGTTACATCAGGTTCACCGGGGAGCTGTTTTTT.

The chain uses TRBV6-1 and TRBJ1-6; no clear D. Germline V gene data show CDR1 as MNHNS and CDR2 as SASEGT. The CDR3 runs 14 residues. Trimming left V 3 bases short and J 7 bases short, with 10 bases between. CDR3 protein: CASSDIAGNSPLHF. The CDR3 DNA reads TGTGCCAGCAGTGATATAGCTGGGAATTCACCCCTCCACTTT.

The chain has TRBV15 and TRBJ2-1; D is undetermined. Germline CDR1 LNHNV, CDR2 YYDKDF (reference sequence). The CDR3 is made up of 13 amino acids. The ends were cut back, 4 bases at V and 5 bases at J, with 9 bases in the middle. As DNA, the CDR3 is TGTGCCACCAGCACCCGGGCTAACAATGAGCAGTTCTTC. Translation: CATSTRANNEQFF.

The chain is built from TRBV6-2 or TRBV6-3 and TRBJ2-7, with TRBD1 matching over 8 bases. This CDR3 has 14 amino acids. The germline gives CDR1 MNHEY, CDR2 SVGEGT. Germline trimming cut 6 bases from V and 3 bases from J; bases unmatched to any gene: 7. The CDR3 protein is CASRTPTGGYEQYF. DNA of the CDR3: TGTGCCAGCAGAACCCCCACAGGGGGCTACGAGCAGTACTTC.

This clonotype was seen more than once but under ten times. The rearrangement joins TRBV15 to TRBJ1-1; weak D call: TRBD1 (5 bases). This CDR3 comprises 15 residues. The V gene lost 4 bases and the J gene lost 4 bases, with 16 bases spanning the gap. The germline V gene encodes CDR1 LNHNV and CDR2 YYDKDF (reference sequence). The CDR3 coding sequence is TGTGCCACCAGCACCCCGGCAGGGTTAGTCACTGAAGCTTTCTTT. Protein: CATSTPAGLVTEAFF.

This chain links TRBV4-1 with TRBJ1-1; a weak D match, TRBD1 (6 bases). The CDR3 has 15 residues. CDR1 and CDR2 (germline): MGHRA, YSYEKL. V lost 4 bases to trimming and J lost 3 bases, with 15 bases between them. The CDR3 here is CASSRGGGLDTEAFF. The DNA for the CDR3 is TGCGCCAGCAGCCGGGGTGGGGGCTTGGACACTGAAGCTTTCTTT.

This chain joins TRBV19 and TRBJ2-2, with a tentative D call TRBD2 (5 bases). Trimming shortened V by 7 bases and J by 6 bases, and 18 bases separated the two germline ends. Germline loops: CDR1 LNHDA, CDR2 SQIVND (reference sequence). The length of the CDR3 is 15 residues. CDR3 loop: CASTPYSGIPGELFF. The CDR3 coding sequence is TGTGCCAGTACCCCCTACTCGGGGATCCCCGGGGAGCTGTTTTTT.

This clonotype was counted between two and nine times. This chain uses TRBV6-1 with TRBJ2-7; TRBD1 might be the D (6 bases). This CDR3 spans 14 amino acids. Germline V gene sequence: CDR1 MNHNS, CDR2 SASEGT. V was trimmed by 5 bases and J by 3 bases, leaving 14 bases between them. The CDR3, as DNA: TGTGCCAGCAGTCGGACAGACGAGAACTACGAGCAGTACTTC. As protein: CASSRTDENYEQYF.

This clonotype has a single count. V is TRBV15 and J is TRBJ2-5, with D possibly being TRBD2 (6 bases). V shed 5 bases and J shed 5 bases, with 12 bases lying between them. Germline CDR1 is LNHNV and CDR2 is YYDKDF (reference sequence). This CDR3 has 13 amino acids. The CDR3 nucleotides are TGTGCCACCAGCTTCGGAGGGATGGAGACCCAGTACTTC. Protein sequence: CATSFGGMETQYF.

There are a few counts of this clonotype. In DNA, the CDR3 is TGTGCCAGCAGGACCGAACGAAACACAGATACGCAGTATTTT. This encodes CASRTERNTDTQYF. V gene TRBV5-6 combines with J gene TRBJ2-3, with D hard to call. Germline values: CDR1 SGHDT, CDR2 YYEEEE. V lost 5 bases and J lost 2, with 12 bases in between. This CDR3 spans 14 amino acids.

At least ten counts were recorded for this clonotype. The V gene is TRBV6-1, the J gene TRBJ1-1; no clear D gene. Germline V lookup: CDR1 MNHNS, CDR2 SASEGT. V shed 5 bases and J shed 3 bases, with 10 bases lying between them. The CDR3 spans 13 residues. This chain's CDR3 is CASSTTRDTEAFF. The CDR3 DNA follows: TGTGCCAGCAGTACAACCCGGGACACTGAAGCTTTCTTT.

The CDR3 here is CASSDEVQRPYNEQYF. The CDR3 DNA reads TGCGCCAGCAGTGATGAAGTACAGAGGCCGTACAATGAGCAGTACTTC. The chain has TRBV10-1 and TRBJ2-7; D is unresolved. The CDR3 length is 16 residues. Germline V lookup: CDR1 WNHNN, CDR2 SYGVQD (reference sequence). V lost 3 bases and J lost 7, with 22 bases in between.

The J gene is TRBJ1-2, the V gene TRBV20-1; TRBD1 matches 10 bases. Per the germline V gene, CDR1 is DFQATT and CDR2 is SNEGSKA (reference sequence). The length of the CDR3 is 16 residues. The CDR3 loop reads CKVPGTGENSYYGYTF. CDR3 coding DNA: TGCAAAGTGCCCGGGACAGGGGAAAATTCCTACTATGGCTACACCTTC.

This rearrangement joins TRBV27 to TRBJ2-7, with 11 bases identical to TRBD2. V shed 0 bases, J shed 0 bases, and the junction held 7 bases outside the gene matches. Germline loops: CDR1 MNHEY, CDR2 SMNVEV (reference sequence). The CDR3 consists of 18 residues. CDR3 loop: CASSLSWLAGGSSYEQYF. The DNA of the CDR3 is TGTGCCAGCAGTTTATCGTGGCTAGCGGGGGGCTCCTCCTACGAGCAGTACTTC.

This chain links TRBV28 with TRBJ1-6; TRBD1 is a possible D gene (6 bases). Germline V gene data show CDR1 as MDHEN and CDR2 as SYDVKM. V lost 3 bases and J lost 5, with 14 bases in between. The CDR3 totals 16 residues. For the CDR3, the DNA is TGTGCCAGCAGTTTCAGGGGAATAGGCGATAATTCACCCCTCCACTTT. It translates to CASSFRGIGDNSPLHF.

In its sample, this clonotype was seen once. The chain combines TRBV6-2 or TRBV6-3 with TRBJ1-1; a possible D gene is TRBD1 (6 bases). The CDR3 runs to 15 residues. Per the germline V gene, CDR1 is MNHEY and CDR2 is SVGEGT. V lost 6 bases, J lost 0 bases, and 14 bases lay in between. The CDR3 DNA sequence: TGTGCCAGCAGACCTCCCGGGACAATGAACACTGAAGCTTTCTTT. Translating gives CASRPPGTMNTEAFF.

A note on this clonotype: At one of its ends the junction is not consistent with the germline gene, which may arise from a read error. V gene TRBV7-9 combines with J gene TRBJ1-4; 8 bases align to TRBD1. The CDR3 length is 13 residues. Germline V gene lookup returns CDR1 SEHNR and CDR2 FQNEAQ (reference sequence). Here the CDR3 reads CASSQPGDRKGIF. As DNA, the CDR3 is TGTGCCAGCAGCCAGCCCGGGGACAGGAAAGGGATTTTT.

At least ten counts were recorded for this clonotype. The chain employs TRBV20-1 and TRBJ2-7; no reliable D call. The germline V gene encodes CDR1 DFQATT and CDR2 SNEGSKA (reference sequence). The CDR3 length is 13 residues. V was pared by 1 base and J by 0 bases, with 7 bases between. The CDR3 bases are TGCAGTGCTAGAGCCCCACCCTCCTACGAGCAGTACTTC. Its protein product is CSARAPPSYEQYF.

The chain couples TRBV20-1 to TRBJ2-2; 9 bases line up with TRBD2. CDR1 DFQATT and CDR2 SNEGSKA come from the germline V gene (reference sequence). The CDR3 runs 18 residues. J gave up 1 base and V 2 bases, and 11 bases lay outside the gene matches. The CDR3 region has the DNA TGCAGTGCTAGAAGCGTCGTGACTAGCGGAAAGAACACCGGGGAGCTGTTTTTT. Translating it yields CSARSVVTSGKNTGELFF.

This CDR3 is CASSLQYGLNTEAFF. The CDR3 bases are TGTGCCAGCAGCTTACAGTACGGTTTGAACACTGAAGCTTTCTTT. This rearrangement joins TRBV7-2 to TRBJ1-1; D not resolved. The V gene lost 2 bases and the J gene lost 0 bases, with 10 bases spanning the gap. From germline, CDR1 is SGHTA and CDR2 FQGNSA. The CDR3 consists of 15 residues.

This clonotype has more than one count but fewer than ten. V usage is TRBV7-2 and J usage is TRBJ1-6; D ambiguous. The ends were cut back, 5 bases at V and 7 bases at J, with 12 bases in the middle. The CDR3 has 14 amino acids. Germline V gene lookup returns CDR1 SGHTA and CDR2 FQGNSA. This CDR3 is CASSPRPGNSPLHF. CDR3 nucleotide sequence: TGTGCCAGCAGCCCCCGACCGGGGAATTCACCCCTCCACTTT.

This clonotype was seen a few times. This chain uses TRBV20-1 with TRBJ2-7; D remains unclear. Germline assignment: CDR1 DFQATT and CDR2 SNEGSKA (reference sequence). Trimming shortened V by 6 bases and J by 0 bases, and 9 bases separated the two germline ends. CDR3 length: 12 residues. Here the CDR3 DNA reads TGCAGTGCCCCCCAGAGCTCCTACGAGCAGTACTTC. Residues: CSAPQSSYEQYF.